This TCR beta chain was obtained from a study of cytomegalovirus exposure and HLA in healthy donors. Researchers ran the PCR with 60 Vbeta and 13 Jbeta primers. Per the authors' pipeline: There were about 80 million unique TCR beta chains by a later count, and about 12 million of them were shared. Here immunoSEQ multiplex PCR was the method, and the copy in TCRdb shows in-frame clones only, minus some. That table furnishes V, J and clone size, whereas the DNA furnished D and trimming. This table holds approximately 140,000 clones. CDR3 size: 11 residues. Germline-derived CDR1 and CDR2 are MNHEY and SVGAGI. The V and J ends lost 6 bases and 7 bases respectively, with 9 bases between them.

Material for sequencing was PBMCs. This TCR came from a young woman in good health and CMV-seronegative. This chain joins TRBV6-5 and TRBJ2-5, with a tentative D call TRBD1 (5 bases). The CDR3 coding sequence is TGTGCCAGCAGCAATCAGGGGACCCAGTACTTC. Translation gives CASSNQGTQYF.